This TCR beta chain originates from a study of shared clonotypes between healthy human individuals. The ends lost 0 bases at V and 1 base at J; junction bases unmatched: 8. The CDR3 loop spans 17 amino acids. Germline V lookup: CDR1 MRHNA, CDR2 SNTAGT. The method was immunoSEQ multiplex PCR; TCRdb's version includes in-frame clones alone and lacks a portion of them. The table has a few million clones, 85% to 95% seen once. The sample taken for sequencing was naive CD4+ T cells sorted from blood. As to subset: CD45RA+ positively selected. This TCR came from a man younger than 35 in good health. The chain is built from TRBV6-4 and TRBJ2-7; 8 bases are shared with TRBD2. CDR3 coding DNA: TGTGCCAGCAGTGACTCCCCCCCAACTAGCGGTTCCTACGAGCAGTACTTC. It translates to CASSDSPPTSGSYEQYF.